One sample yielded the 26 T cell receptor beta chains listed below, sequenced in a study of T-cell reconstitution after alpha-beta-depleted transplantation in children. This sample's TCRbeta library carried unique molecular identifier barcodes. From the PCR reads, TCRdb called clonotypes with MiXCR, one entry per CDR3 protein. The repertoire holds some 600,000 distinct CDR3 sequences, with 10% to 15% as singletons. Material: PBMCs, mostly from graft donor cells, obtained 360 days after TCRalphabeta/CD19-depleted stem cell transplant. These receptors came from a male patient under 18 who had a stem cell transplant for acute myeloid leukemia, so the T cells may come from the graft donor.

This clonotype was seen a handful of times. This chain links TRBV25-1 with TRBJ1-2; no clear D. Looked up from germline, CDR1 is MGHDK and CDR2 is SYGVNS. The CDR3 runs to 14 residues. Trimming cost V 3 bases and J 3 bases, with 11 bases left between them. The CDR3: CASSDLGEYYGYTF. The CDR3 DNA sequence: TGTGCCAGCAGTGACCTCGGGGAATACTATGGCTACACCTTC.

The gene calls are TRBV7-8 and TRBJ2-6; 10 bases match TRBD1. Per germline, CDR1 SGHVS and CDR2 FQNEAQ. Unmatched junction bases numbered 9, after V lost 2 bases and J lost 2 bases. This CDR3 has 19 residues. The CDR3 reads CASSLRTGGSSTGANVLTF. The CDR3 nucleotides read TGTGCCAGCAGCTTACGGACAGGGGGAAGTAGTACTGGGGCCAACGTCCTGACTTTC.

This clonotype was seen only a few times. The V gene is TRBV12-3 or TRBV12-4, the J gene TRBJ1-1, with D possibly being TRBD1 (6 bases). The CDR3 contains 12 residues. The V gene lost 3 bases and the J gene lost 5 bases, with 7 bases spanning the gap. This CDR3 reads CASSLGATEAFF. In DNA form, the CDR3 reads TGTGCCAGCAGTTTGGGGGCGACTGAAGCTTTCTTT.

This clonotype has at least ten counts. V usage is TRBV5-4 and J usage is TRBJ2-2; possible D gene TRBD2, 6 bases. Germline CDR1 SGHNT, CDR2 YYREEE (reference sequence). With 0 bases removed from V and 5 bases from J, the gap between germline ends came to 11 bases. The CDR3 contains 15 residues. The CDR3 region is CASSLDGGWTGELFF. CDR3 sequence (DNA): TGTGCCAGCAGCTTGGACGGGGGATGGACCGGGGAGCTGTTTTTT.

The J gene is TRBJ2-7, the V gene TRBV10-3; the D is unclear. V lost 0 bases to trimming and J lost 6 bases, with 6 bases between them. Germline lookup yields CDR1 ENHRY and CDR2 SYGVKD. This CDR3 comprises 12 residues. The CDR3 reads CAISESSSEQYF. CDR3 in DNA: TGTGCCATCAGTGAGTCTTCTAGCGAGCAGTACTTC.

This clonotype was observed many times. The chain carries TRBV20-1 and TRBJ2-5, with TRBD1 as a possible D gene (6 bases). CDR1 DFQATT and CDR2 SNEGSKA come from the germline V gene (reference sequence). CDR3 length: 14 amino acids. Trimming took off 5 bases at V and 5 bases at J, with 18 bases between the two ends. CDR3 bases: TGCAGTGCTCCCGGAACAGGGTGGTTTGAGACCCAGTACTTC. It encodes CSAPGTGWFETQYF.

In its sample, this clonotype was seen a few times. The chain joins TRBV6-5 to TRBJ2-4, with 14 bases fitting TRBD2. After removal of 2 bases from V and 0 bases from J, the junction contained 6 bases not matched to a gene. In germline, CDR1 is MNHEY, CDR2 SVGAGI. This CDR3 has 19 residues. As DNA, the CDR3 is TGTGCCAGCAGTTACCGACTAGCGGGAGGGGGTAAAGCCAAAAACATTCAGTACTTC. It translates to CASSYRLAGGGKAKNIQYF.

The J gene is TRBJ2-1, the V gene TRBV7-9; no reliable D call. The length of the CDR3 is 17 residues. V lost 0 bases and J 0 bases, leaving 12 bases between the germline ends. Germline CDR1 is SEHNR and CDR2 is FQNEAQ (reference sequence). The CDR3 DNA follows: TGTGCCAGCAGCTTAGCGGTTCCGGCGAGCTCCTACAATGAGCAGTTCTTC. Translated, it gives CASSLAVPASSYNEQFF.

V gene TRBV6-2 or TRBV6-3 combines with J gene TRBJ2-1; 9 bases align to TRBD1. Germline V gene lookup returns CDR1 MNHEY and CDR2 SVGEGT. The CDR3 length is 17 residues. With 4 bases clipped from V and 5 bases from J, the junction kept 12 bases outside the gene matches. CDR3 nucleotides: TGTGCCAGCAGTTTCTTTGGAGACAGGGGGGCAGACAATGAGCAGTTCTTC. It encodes CASSFFGDRGADNEQFF.

This chain joins TRBV24-1 and TRBJ2-3; no definite D call. Trimming pared 1 base from V and 5 bases from J, leaving 12 bases between. CDR3 size: 15 residues. Germline CDR1 and CDR2: KGHDR and SFDVKD. The CDR3 is CATSDLGRLGDTQYF. The CDR3 DNA reads TGTGCCACCAGTGATTTAGGGCGGCTAGGAGATACGCAGTATTTT.

In its sample, this clonotype was seen many times. The chain is built from TRBV20-1 and TRBJ2-7; tentatively, D is TRBD1 (6 bases). The CDR3 consists of 13 residues. Germline loops: CDR1 DFQATT, CDR2 SNEGSKA (reference sequence). Trimming took off 1 base at V and 7 bases at J, with 14 bases between the two ends. The CDR3 DNA sequence: TGCAGTGCTAGAGGGAAGGGGGTACGGGAGCAGTACGTC. It yields the protein CSARGKGVREQYV.

This clonotype showed up just a few times. The chain couples TRBV4-3 to TRBJ2-7, with 9 bases matching TRBD1. The J segment lost 4 bases and the V segment lost 2 bases, leaving 3 bases of the junction unmatched. The CDR3 consists of 14 residues. From germline, CDR1 is LGHNA and CDR2 YSLEER. The CDR3 DNA is TGCGCCAGCAGCCAACGAGACAGGGGGTACGAGCAGTACTTC. Its protein is CASSQRDRGYEQYF.

The CDR3 region has the DNA TGTGCCAGCAGCCAAGATCACGGTGGGACTAGCCCTTCCGATACGCAGTATTTT. It yields the protein CASSQDHGGTSPSDTQYF. The chain links TRBV3-1 to TRBJ2-3; TRBD2 aligns across 9 bases. The trim removed 0 bases at V and 6 bases at J, leaving 13 bases unmatched. The CDR3 is 18 amino acids. Germline-derived CDR1 and CDR2 are LGHDT and YNNKEL (reference sequence).

This chain joins TRBV6-2 or TRBV6-3 and TRBJ2-3; 8 nucleotides agree with TRBD2. The CDR3 has 14 amino acids. V shed 6 bases, J shed 6 bases, and the junction held 8 bases outside the gene matches. Germline CDR1 reads MNHEY; CDR2 reads SVGEGT. In DNA, the CDR3 is TGTGCCAGCAGACTAGCGGAAGTCGCTGATACGCAGTATTTT. Protein product: CASRLAEVADTQYF.

As DNA, the CDR3 is TGTGCCAGCAGCCTAACCGACAGGGGCAGCTATGGCTACACCTTC. Its translation is CASSLTDRGSYGYTF. The chain combines TRBV7-8 with TRBJ1-2; TRBD1 aligns across 8 bases. The CDR3 extends over 15 amino acids. Germline loops: CDR1 SGHVS, CDR2 FQNEAQ. V dropped 5 bases and J dropped 4; count of bases not matched to a gene: 9.

DNA for the CDR3: TGTGCCAGCAGTCGTGGGACTAGCGGGGTAAGCTCCTACGAGCAGTACTTC. Translated: CASSRGTSGVSSYEQYF. The rearrangement uses TRBV28 and TRBJ2-7; TRBD2 matches at 13 bases. V shed 5 bases and J 0 bases; nucleotides not matched to a gene: 7. The length of the CDR3 is 17 residues. CDR1 is MDHEN and CDR2 is SYDVKM in the germline V gene.

This clonotype was observed a few times. The chain links TRBV20-1 to TRBJ2-5; D ambiguous. Trimming cost V 1 base and J 1 base, with 10 bases left between them. Germline V gene lookup returns CDR1 DFQATT and CDR2 SNEGSKA (reference sequence). CDR3 length: 14 amino acids. CDR3 sequence: CSARASGFQETQYF. In nucleotides, the CDR3 is TGCAGTGCTAGAGCCTCCGGGTTCCAAGAGACCCAGTACTTC.

The V and J genes are TRBV19 and TRBJ2-6, with a tentative D call TRBD1 (6 bases). This CDR3 has 16 amino acids. The germline V gene encodes CDR1 LNHDA and CDR2 SQIVND (reference sequence). V dropped 5 bases and J dropped 2 bases, with 13 bases sitting between them. The CDR3 loop reads CASSVRGGAGANVLTF. CDR3 in DNA: TGTGCCAGTAGTGTCAGGGGTGGCGCTGGGGCCAACGTCCTGACTTTC.

V gene TRBV20-1 combines with J gene TRBJ2-3, with TRBD2 as a possible D gene (6 bases). The CDR3 totals 14 residues. V lost 5 bases and J 6 bases, leaving 18 bases between the germline ends. Germline V gene sequence: CDR1 DFQATT, CDR2 SNEGSKA (reference sequence). DNA of the CDR3: TGCAGTGCTGGGATAGGCGGGGTTCTTGATACGCAGTATTTT. This translates into CSAGIGGVLDTQYF.

This clonotype was detected a few times. The chain links TRBV5-6 to TRBJ2-1; TRBD2 matches at 13 bases. The germline V gene encodes CDR1 SGHDT and CDR2 YYEEEE. The CDR3 has 17 amino acids. V was clipped by 6 bases and J by 15 bases; unmatched bases: 21. The CDR3 spells CASNGVEVTTSGRAVFF. The CDR3 DNA is TGTGCCAGCAATGGGGTAGAGGTTACTACTAGCGGGAGGGCCGTGTTCTTC.

The CDR3, as DNA: TGTGCCAGCAGTCCTCTCGGGACTAGCGGGAGTAATGAGCAGTTCTTC. It translates to CASSPLGTSGSNEQFF. The chain uses TRBV27 and TRBJ2-1; 14 positions agree with TRBD2. Trimming removed 5 bases from V and 7 bases from J; junction bases left unmatched: 7. CDR3 size: 16 residues. The germline CDR1 and CDR2 sequences are MNHEY and SMNVEV (reference sequence).

The rearrangement uses TRBV29-1 and TRBJ2-7; D remains ambiguous. The germline V gene encodes CDR1 SQVTM and CDR2 ANQGSEA. The CDR3 covers 14 residues. V was pared by 4 bases and J by 0 bases, with 13 bases between. The chain's CDR3 is CSVVRTSASYEQYF. In DNA, the CDR3 is TGCAGCGTTGTCCGGACCTCGGCCTCCTACGAGCAGTACTTC.

This chain joins TRBV9 and TRBJ2-2; 7 bases line up with TRBD2. The junction had 6 bases not matched to a gene; V was cut back by 4 bases and J by 3 bases. In germline, CDR1 is SGDLS, CDR2 YYNGEE. This CDR3 comprises 15 residues. In DNA, the CDR3 is TGTGCCAGCAGCCACCGGGACTATCACACCGGGGAGCTGTTTTTT. It is translated as CASSHRDYHTGELFF.

Only a few counts were recorded for this clonotype. CDR3 sequence: CSVGPIQGSYGYTF. In DNA, the CDR3 is TGCAGCGTTGGACCGATACAGGGTAGCTATGGCTACACCTTC. The genes are TRBV29-1 and TRBJ1-2, with D possibly matching TRBD1 (6 bases). The germline CDR1 and CDR2 sequences are SQVTM and ANQGSEA. This CDR3 is built from 14 residues. Between the trimmed V and J ends, which lost 4 bases and 4 bases, there was a span of 16 bases.

The rearrangement uses TRBV12-3 or TRBV12-4 and TRBJ2-7, with TRBD2 matching 9 bases. CDR3 length equals 14 residues. The junction had 9 bases not matched to a gene; V was cut back by 6 bases and J by 6 bases. CDR3 in amino acids: CASSRGLAPGEQYF. The CDR3 DNA follows: TGTGCCAGCAGCCGGGGACTAGCCCCCGGCGAGCAGTACTTC.

This clonotype was counted a few times. The chain has TRBV12-3 or TRBV12-4 and TRBJ2-1, with 8 bases matching TRBD1. After removal of 2 bases from V and 2 bases from J, the junction contained 2 bases not matched to a gene. The CDR3 runs 15 residues. The CDR3 DNA reads as TGTGCCAGCAGTTTACAACAGGGGGCCTACAATGAGCAGTTCTTC. Amino acid sequence: CASSLQQGAYNEQFF.